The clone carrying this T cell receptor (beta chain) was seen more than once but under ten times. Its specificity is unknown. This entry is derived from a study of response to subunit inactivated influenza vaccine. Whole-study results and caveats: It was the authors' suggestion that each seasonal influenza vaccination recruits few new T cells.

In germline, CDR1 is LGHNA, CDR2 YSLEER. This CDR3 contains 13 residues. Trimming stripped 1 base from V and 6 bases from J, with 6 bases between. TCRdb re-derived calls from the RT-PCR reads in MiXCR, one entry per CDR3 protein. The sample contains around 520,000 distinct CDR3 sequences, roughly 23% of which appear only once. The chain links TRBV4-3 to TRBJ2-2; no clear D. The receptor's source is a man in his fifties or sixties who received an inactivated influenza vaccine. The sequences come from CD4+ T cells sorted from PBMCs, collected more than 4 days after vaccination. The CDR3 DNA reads TGCGCCAGCAGCCAAGTTCGTGCCGGGGAGCTGTTTTTT. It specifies CASSQVRAGELFF.